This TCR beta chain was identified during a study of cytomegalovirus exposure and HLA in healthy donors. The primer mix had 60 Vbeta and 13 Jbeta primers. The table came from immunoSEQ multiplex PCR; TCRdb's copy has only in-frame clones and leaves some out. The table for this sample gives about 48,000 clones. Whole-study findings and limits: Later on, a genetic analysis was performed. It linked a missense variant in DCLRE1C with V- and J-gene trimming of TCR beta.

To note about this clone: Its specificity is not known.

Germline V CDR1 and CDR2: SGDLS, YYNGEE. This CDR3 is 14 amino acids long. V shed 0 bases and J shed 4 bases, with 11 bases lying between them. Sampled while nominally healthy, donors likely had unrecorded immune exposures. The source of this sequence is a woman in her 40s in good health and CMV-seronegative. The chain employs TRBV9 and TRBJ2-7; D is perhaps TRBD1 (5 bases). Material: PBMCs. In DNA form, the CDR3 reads TGTGCCAGCAGCGTAGGAACAGGTATTTACGAGCAGTACTTC. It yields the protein CASSVGTGIYEQYF.